This T cell receptor (beta chain) was documented in a study of shared clonotypes between healthy human individuals. Study-level points and caveats: Read depth was anticipated to influence clonotype sharing among donors.

Original processing methods: ImmunoSEQ supplied junction-only sequences lacking quality scores, so filtering was different. Assay: immunoSEQ multiplex PCR; the TCRdb copy retains only in-frame clones and omits some. V and J calls and clone size are those listed in that table; D and trimming were worked out from the DNA. The table records over 2 million clones, approximately 95% of them present only once. A word on this clone: Its antigen is currently unknown.

Germline CDR1 and CDR2: LNHDA and SQIVND (reference sequence). The CDR3 length is 14 residues. J lost 2 bases, V lost 5 bases, and 4 bases had no gene match. Naive CD8 isolation took CD45RO-negative cells positively selected for CCR7 and excluded terminally differentiated effector memory CD45RA+ cells. The origin of this receptor is a young man in good health. Sequencing was done on a sample of naive CD8+ T cells sorted from blood. The genes are TRBV19 and TRBJ2-7; 9 bases align to TRBD1. CDR3 sequence reads: CASSGTGQTYEQYF. The CDR3 region has the DNA TGTGCCAGTAGTGGGACAGGGCAAACCTACGAGCAGTACTTC.